The TCR beta chain under discussion was sequenced for a study of human T cells and chemical hapten exposure. Time point in this sample: patch test 1, 2 weeks after DPC sensitization. The treatment was: therapeutic diphenylcyclopropenone sensitization with weekly scalp DPC. The study's library attached unique molecular identifiers to single cDNA molecules. TCRdb re-called the RACE reads through MiXCR, storing one row per CDR3 protein. The repertoire has around 300,000 distinct CDR3 sequences, 6% to 8.5% of them found once; the top ten carry about 8%. Concerning this clonotype itself: Its antigen is unidentified.

This CDR3 spans 15 amino acids. Trimming cost V 6 bases and J 3 bases, with 15 bases left between them. Germline V gene data show CDR1 as KGHSH and CDR2 as LQKENI. Findings and caveats of the study: Higher patch test scores went with higher counts of PT1 expanded TCRs.

The V call is TRBV18, the J call TRBJ1-5; the D gene is possibly TRBD1 (6 bases). The specimen comprised whole blood, sampled in connection with sensitization to the hapten diphenylcyclopropenone (DPC). This clonotype was obtained from a woman between 18 and 29 years old with alopecia areata. Some clones in this sample may be carry-over from other donors' samples. The DNA of the CDR3 is TGTGCCAGCTCCACGACAGGTGGATTCAATCAGCCCCAGCATTTT. It encodes CASSTTGGFNQPQHF.